Listed below are T cell receptor beta chains from one sample, sequenced in a study of T cells expressing NK-cell markers. For each CDR3 protein, TCRdb gives one entry from its re-call of the 5' RACE reads, without DNA. This sample's clone table lists about 260,000 distinct CDR3 sequences. The specimen was blood T cells: a sorted CD56 or NKG2C T cell subset, CD4+ or CD8+ T cells, or bulk PBMC T cells (not recorded which). These receptors originate from a woman aged 18 to 75 in good health. The CDR3 runs from the conserved cysteine through the conserved F or W. Each record gives: J gene, V gene, CDR3 protein.

>TRBJ2-3|TRBV7-2
CASSLYSGRVTDTQYF
>TRBJ2-3|TRBV7-9
CASSARGLAMPDTQYF
>TRBJ2-3|TRBV5-4
CASTVGLRTDTQYF
>TRBJ2-3|TRBV27
CASTLGTGVTDTQYF
>TRBJ2-2|TRBV6-1
CAAGAGITGELFF
>TRBJ1-2|TRBV7-2
CASSLELGFGYTF
>TRBJ1-1|TRBV9
CASSHPGGNGNTEAFF
>TRBJ1-6|TRBV7-8
CASSPGPSGSPLHF
>TRBJ1-2|TRBV5-1
CASSLVQGSGYTF
>TRBJ2-2|TRBV29-1
CSVELASGTTGELFF
>TRBJ2-5|TRBV20-1
CSAPDGQGWRETQYF
>TRBJ2-3|TRBV28
CASSSPGDRGTDTQYF
>TRBJ2-1|TRBV24-1
CATSDPTWTGGTNEQFF
>TRBJ2-3|TRBV29-1
CSAPLSELTDTQYF
>TRBJ2-7|TRBV28
CASKIRRSSYEQYF
>TRBJ2-7|TRBV12-3/TRBV12-4
CASSSDREGYEQYF
>TRBJ1-5|TRBV7-2
CASSHPTRGQPQHF
>TRBJ2-2|TRBV6-1
CASRTAAKSNTGELFF
>TRBJ2-7|TRBV7-2
CASSRDRAYEQYF
>TRBJ2-3|TRBV29-1
CSASGTSTDTQYF
>TRBJ2-1|TRBV5-1
CASSLPSGYNEQFF
>TRBJ2-2|TRBV20-1
CSAFPRTPNTGELFF
>TRBJ2-1|TRBV20-1
CSARGLAGPNEQFF
>TRBJ2-5|TRBV6-2/TRBV6-3
CASSRQGLEETQYF
>TRBJ2-2|TRBV7-2
CASSEQRARIGGELFF
>TRBJ2-2|TRBV29-1
CSVLQAMNTGELFF
>TRBJ2-1|TRBV28
CASTYRGNEQFF
>TRBJ2-5|TRBV20-1
CSASYGGVKSQYF
>TRBJ2-7|TRBV27
CASSPATSGSLSYEQYF
>TRBJ1-5|TRBV12-3/TRBV12-4
CASSLSATSNQPQHF
>TRBJ1-4|TRBV7-9
CASSLGSRGATNEKLFF
>TRBJ2-2|TRBV7-2
CASSSEGGYTGELFF
>TRBJ2-6|TRBV28
CASSLTSGASVLTF
>TRBJ2-7|TRBV12-3/TRBV12-4
CASSLSGTGSNEQYF
>TRBJ2-2|TRBV6-5
CASSRGSGELFF
>TRBJ2-7|TRBV12-3/TRBV12-4
CASSGLGLAGLYEQYF
>TRBJ2-5|TRBV14
CASSQGGEATTQYF
>TRBJ2-1|TRBV5-1
CASSLGPGGSHNEQFF
>TRBJ2-3|TRBV15
CATSRDQQGTTQYF
>TRBJ1-4|TRBV7-2
CASSEPGTNEKLFF
>TRBJ2-5|TRBV7-2
CASSQNWGRETQYF
>TRBJ1-2|TRBV15
CATRGQGEFDGYTF
>TRBJ2-1|TRBV6-5
CASSSGTSGNNEQFF
>TRBJ2-3|TRBV5-4
CASSLGRPDTQYF
>TRBJ2-7|TRBV7-9
CASSEGGLVDEQYF
>TRBJ1-2|TRBV15
CATSKMFPNYGYTF
>TRBJ1-1|TRBV28
CASSPSGKWAFF
>TRBJ1-6|TRBV12-3/TRBV12-4
CASSFGGSYNSPLHF
>TRBJ2-3|TRBV7-2
CASSTYRGNTQYF
>TRBJ2-1|TRBV20-1
CSTRSGAYNEQFF
>TRBJ2-3|TRBV28
CASTRAAAGTDTQYF
>TRBJ1-1|TRBV18
CASAGGLNTEAFF
>TRBJ1-6|TRBV6-2/TRBV6-3
CASSYPDAQGNSPLHF
>TRBJ2-2|TRBV12-3/TRBV12-4
CASSFGDTNTGELFF
>TRBJ2-3|TRBV5-1
CASRLPSGAQTDTQYF
>TRBJ2-4|TRBV24-1
CATSDLGLAKNIQYF
>TRBJ2-5|TRBV5-6
CASSLVEGLGRTQYF
>TRBJ2-4|TRBV6-6
CASSIGFRDIQYF
>TRBJ2-5|TRBV20-1
CSARDLRTSGGWAQYF
>TRBJ2-7|TRBV7-8
CASSPIREQYF